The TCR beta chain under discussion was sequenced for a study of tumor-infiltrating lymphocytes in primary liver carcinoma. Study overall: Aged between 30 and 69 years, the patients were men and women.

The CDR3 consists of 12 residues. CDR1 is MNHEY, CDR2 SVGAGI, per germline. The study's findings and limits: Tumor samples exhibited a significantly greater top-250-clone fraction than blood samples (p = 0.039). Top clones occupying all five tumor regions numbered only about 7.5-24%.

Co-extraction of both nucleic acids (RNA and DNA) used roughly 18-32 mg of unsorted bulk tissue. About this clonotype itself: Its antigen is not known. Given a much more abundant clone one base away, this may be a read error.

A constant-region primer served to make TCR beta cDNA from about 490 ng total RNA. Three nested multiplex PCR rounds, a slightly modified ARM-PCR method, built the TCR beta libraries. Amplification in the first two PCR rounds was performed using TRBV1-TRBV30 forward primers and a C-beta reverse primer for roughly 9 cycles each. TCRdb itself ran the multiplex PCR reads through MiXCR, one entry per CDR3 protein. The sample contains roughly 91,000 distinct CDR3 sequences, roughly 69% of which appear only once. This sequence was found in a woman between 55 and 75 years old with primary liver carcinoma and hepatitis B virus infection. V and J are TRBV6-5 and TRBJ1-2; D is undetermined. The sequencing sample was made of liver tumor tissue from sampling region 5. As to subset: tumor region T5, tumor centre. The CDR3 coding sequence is TGTGCATGTTCGATCATATCTGGTTTGTTTCTCTTC. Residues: CACSIISGLFLF.